The T cell receptor beta chain described here comes from a study of technical replicates of blood from several donors (dated by TCRdb to about 2017). As regards this clone: The antigen it binds to is not known. Per-base qualities were not stored, and no clone one base away is much larger.

Its CDR3 holds 16 amino acids, cysteine through phenylalanine. The entry retains the CDR3 DNA only, 48 bases that are in frame from base 1. The V end gives up 4 bases and the J end 7 bases, leaving 10 bases in the junction not matched to a gene. CDR1 is given as SGDLS and CDR2 as YYNGEE, both from the germline V gene. The method behind the library was the immunoSEQ multiplex PCR assay. In TCRdb, the immuneACCESS table is reduced to in-frame sequences with V and J assigned. These tables do not hold every clone; where another copy was compared, an unresolved V gene accounts for under half, and the others remain unexplained. Present in this sample are over 75,000 clones, roughly 95% of which were seen just once. Jointly, the top ten make up 0.22% of the sample.

Source material: T cells isolated from PBMCs. This TCR derives from a human donor in good health. In this chain, TRBV9 is recombined with TRBJ2-7, and 14 bases in between align with TRBD2. The sequenced DNA is TGTGCCAGCAGCCGGACTAGCGGGGGGCGTTCTGGTGAGCAGTACTTC. Its protein is CASSRTSGGRSGEQYF.